The source of this T cell receptor beta chain is a study of PD-1 blockade in classical Hodgkin lymphoma. The study's findings and limits: No one has yet defined what causes the repertoire differences, which may be disease activity or prior therapy.

The germline V and J ends were trimmed by 0 bases and 5 bases, with 18 bases remaining between them. The V gene's germline CDR1 is SGHRS and CDR2 YFSETQ. This CDR3 comprises 16 residues. Clones were sequenced by immunoSEQ multiplex PCR, and TCRdb holds only the in-frame ones, with some missing. This sample has about 98,000 clones, with 80% to 95% found just once. Regarding this clone: The antigen is unknown.

Every patient experienced relapse after autologous stem cell transplantation, and brentuximab vedotin exposure varied. Reported best responses ranged across complete response, partial response or progressive disease. The sequences come from peripheral blood mononuclear cells (PBMCs), collected at baseline. This receptor was taken from a human donor with classical Hodgkin lymphoma. V usage is TRBV5-1 and J usage is TRBJ2-7, with a possible D match to TRBD1 (5 bases). The CDR3 loop reads CASSLDRVKKDNEQYF. As DNA, the CDR3 is TGCGCCAGCAGCTTGGATAGAGTCAAAAAGGACAACGAGCAGTACTTC.